This T cell receptor beta chain derives from a study of T cells in Graves' hyperthyroidism and ophthalmopathy. Study findings and constraints: A model built on 13 V-J features separated ophthalmopathy from stable hyperthyroidism.

This clonotype has only a few counts. Its antigen remains unknown. The study excluded patients with uncontrolled infection, other autoimmune disease, pregnancy or lactation. The germline V gene has CDR1 ENHRY and CDR2 SYGVKD. The CDR3 has 16 amino acids. V lost 8 bases and J lost 2; bases outside the gene matches: 12. Amplification of TCR beta CDR3 regions was performed using RNA transcripts as template. The HTBI primer set served for first-round RT-PCR of the TCR CDR3. TCRdb passed the multiplex PCR reads through MiXCR, listing each CDR3 protein once. The data hold 610,000 or so distinct CDR3 sequences, with 40% to 55% observed a single time.

This sequence joins TRBV10-3 and TRBJ2-3, with 8 bases fitting TRBD1. This sequence originates from a woman younger than 30 with Graves' hyperthyroidism. Input material: peripheral blood or thyroid tissue (not recorded which). CDR3 sequence (DNA): TGTGCCATCCGAGATCCCGAGACAGGGGTCACAGATACGCAGTATTTT. Translated: CAIRDPETGVTDTQYF.